One sample yielded the 32 T cell receptor beta chains listed below, sequenced in a study of vaccination effects on CD4 cells after COVID-19. The ViraFEST assay expanded antigen-specific CD4+ T cells with viral peptide pools before sequencing. Following 10 days of culture, CD4+ T cells were isolated. Recipients of the vaccine had no prior SARS-CoV-2 infection and negative nucleocapsid antibodies. Profiling relied on immunoSEQ multiplex PCR, and the TCRdb table lists in-frame clones only, not all of them. The sample includes about 63,000 clones, around three quarters of them seen just once. No antigen has been assigned to these receptors. Material: CD4+ T cells from PBMCs cultured with HCoV-OC43 spike peptides, obtained before COVID-19 vaccination. Subset given: HCoV-OC43 spike overlapping peptide pool stimulation. These receptors originate from a human donor who received a COVID-19 vaccine.

As concerns this clone: At one end the junction does not follow the germline gene, possibly because of a read error. The rearrangement joins TRBV12-5 to TRBJ1-3, with D unclear. The germline gives CDR1 LGHNT, CDR2 FRNRAP. The CDR3 has 12 amino acids. CDR3 nucleotide sequence: TGTGCTAGTGGCTTGGCGGGAAACACCATATATTTT. Translating it yields CASGLAGNTIYF.

This chain joins TRBV2 and TRBJ1-6, with TRBD1 matching 7 bases. CDR1 and CDR2 (germline): SNHLY, FYNNEI. V gave up 4 bases and J gave up 3 bases; unmatched junction bases: 6. This CDR3 region has 16 residues. The CDR3 reads CASSGDSILYNSPLHF. The CDR3 region has the DNA TGTGCCAGCAGTGGGGACAGTATTCTCTATAATTCACCCCTCCACTTT. Full variable domain (missing parts from reference TRBV2 and TRBJ1-6): EPEVTQTPSHQVTQMGQEVILRCVPISNHLYFYWYRQILGQKVEFLVSFYNNEISEKSEIFDDQFSVERPDGSNFTLKIRSTKLEDSAMYFCASSGDSILYNSPLHFGNGTRLTVT.

The chain joins TRBV6-1 to TRBJ2-5; 9 bases line up with TRBD1. The junction had 8 bases not matched to a gene; V was cut back by 4 bases and J by 2 bases. This CDR3 region has 16 residues. The germline gives CDR1 MNHNS, CDR2 SASEGT. CDR3 amino acids: CASSAQQGAVQETQYF. The CDR3 DNA reads TGTGCCAGCAGTGCCCAACAGGGGGCTGTACAAGAGACCCAGTACTTC.

This chain joins TRBV20-1 and TRBJ2-3; D call uncertain. The germline V and J ends were trimmed by 6 bases and 8 bases, with 12 bases remaining between them. Germline V gene data show CDR1 as DFQATT and CDR2 as SNEGSKA (reference sequence). This CDR3 has 11 residues. CDR3 region: CSAPRSGTQYF. CDR3 bases: TGCAGTGCCCCCCGTTCTGGTACGCAGTATTTT.

For the CDR3, the DNA is TGCGCCAGCAGCCAGGTTAATACACTAGGCTACACCTTC. Protein product: CASSQVNTLGYTF. This chain links TRBV4-1 with TRBJ1-2; D remains ambiguous. The V gene's germline CDR1 is MGHRA and CDR2 YSYEKL. This CDR3 spans 13 amino acids. Trimming took off 3 bases at V and 8 bases at J, with 13 bases between the two ends.

This clone is a singleton in its sample. This chain joins TRBV7-2 and TRBJ2-3; maybe TRBD2 (5 bases). The CDR3 is made up of 13 amino acids. Deletions cut 1 base from V and 6 bases from J, with 8 bases between. Germline lookup yields CDR1 SGHTA and CDR2 FQGNSA. The CDR3 reads CASSLELVDTQYF. In DNA form, the CDR3 reads TGTGCCAGCAGCTTAGAACTAGTGGATACGCAGTATTTT.

The genes are TRBV24-1 and TRBJ1-2; no clear D gene. CDR3 length: 15 amino acids. Germline CDR1 is KGHDR and CDR2 is SFDVKD. Trimming took 3 bases from V and 4 from J, leaving 14 bases between them. CDR3 sequence reads: CATSDGPDGPYGYTF. CDR3 DNA: TGTGCCACCAGTGATGGCCCCGACGGACCCTATGGCTACACCTTC.

The chain employs TRBV28 and TRBJ1-6; D gene ambiguous. The length of the CDR3 is 16 residues. Per the germline V gene, CDR1 is MDHEN and CDR2 is SYDVKM. The V gene lost 2 bases and the J gene lost 0 bases, with 8 bases spanning the gap. The CDR3 here is CASSLVRVSYNSPLHF. The CDR3 DNA reads TGTGCCAGCAGTTTAGTTCGAGTCTCCTATAATTCACCCCTCCACTTT.

The V and J genes are TRBV19 and TRBJ1-1; a weak D match, TRBD1 (6 bases). The length of the CDR3 is 14 residues. Between the trimmed V and J ends, which lost 5 bases and 1 base, there was a span of 11 bases. The germline CDR1 and CDR2 sequences are LNHDA and SQIVND (reference sequence). CDR3 nucleotide sequence: TGTGCCAGTAGTGGTCGGGGGGCGAACACTGAAGCTTTCTTT. Its protein is CASSGRGANTEAFF. Complete variable domain (other parts from reference TRBV19 and TRBJ1-1): DGGITQSPKYLFRKEGQNVTLSCEQNLNHDAMYWYRQDPGQGLRLIYYSQIVNDFQKGDIAEGYSVSREKKESFPLTVTSAQKNPTAFYLCASSGRGANTEAFFGQGTRLTVV.

The CDR3 DNA reads TGTGCCAGCAGCGAGATAAAGGCAGGGGCCTATACAGATACGCAGTATTTT. Protein sequence: CASSEIKAGAYTDTQYF. This chain joins TRBV7-2 and TRBJ2-3; possible D gene TRBD1, 6 bases. The CDR3 consists of 17 residues. Germline V gives CDR1 SGHTA, CDR2 FQGNSA. Trimming removed 5 bases from V and 3 bases from J, with 21 bases in between.

This clone occurred once. The genes are TRBV3-1 (or the pseudogene TRBV3-2) and TRBJ1-2, with a tentative D call TRBD1 (5 bases). V was cut by 1 base and J by 7 bases, with 19 bases left in between. The CDR3 is 16 amino acids. From germline, CDR1 is LGHDT and CDR2 YNNKEL (reference sequence). The CDR3, as DNA: TGTGCCAGCAGCCAAGCCCCTAGGGGCTTGAGGGGTGGCTACACCTTC. It specifies CASSQAPRGLRGGYTF.

This clone came up once. The chain joins TRBV9 to TRBJ2-5; no definite D call. Trimming shortened V by 4 bases and J by 5 bases, and 30 bases separated the two germline ends. Germline lookup yields CDR1 SGDLS and CDR2 YYNGEE. The CDR3 length is 19 residues. CDR3 amino acids: CASSPKVPGSPSGRETQYF. The CDR3 DNA follows: TGTGCCAGCAGCCCGAAAGTTCCCGGGTCCCCCTCCGGCAGGGAGACCCAGTACTTC. The entire variable domain, with the rest obtained from reference TRBV9 and TRBJ2-5, is as follows: DSGVTQTPKHLITATGQRVTLRCSPRSGDLSVYWYQQSLDQGLQFLIQYYNGEERAKGNILERFSAQQFPDLHSELNLSSLELGDSALYFCASSPKVPGSPSGRETQYFGPGTRLLVL.

The chain is built from TRBV21-1 and TRBJ2-7; TRBD2 is taken as the D call from the table, unchecked against the DNA. TRBV21-1 is a documented pseudogene. The CDR3 spans 15 residues. The CDR3 loop is CASSVTSGGTYEQYV. The CDR3 coding sequence is TGTGCCAGCAGCGTGACTAGCGGGGGCACCTACGAGCAGTACGTC.

This clone appeared a few times. V usage is TRBV18 and J usage is TRBJ1-5, with TRBD1 identical over 7 bases. Losses at the gene ends were 3 bases for V and 2 bases for J; bases not matched to a gene: 10. The CDR3 covers 17 residues. Germline CDR1 reads KGHSH; CDR2 reads LQKENI. The CDR3 is CASSPDMTGFGNQPQHF. The CDR3, as DNA: TGTGCCAGCTCACCCGACATGACAGGGTTCGGCAATCAGCCCCAGCATTTT.

The CDR3 nucleotides are TGTGCCAGCAGCATCAGCGGGGCCCGAGAGACCCAGTACTTC. Translation: CASSISGARETQYF. This chain links TRBV6-2 or TRBV6-3 with TRBJ2-5; 7 positions match TRBD2. CDR3 length: 14 amino acids. Germline V gene sequence: CDR1 MNHEY, CDR2 SVGEGT. Trimming at V came to 6 bases and at J to 4 bases, leaving 8 bases not matched to a gene.

This clone was observed a handful of times. The V gene is TRBV6-5, the J gene TRBJ1-2; 8 nucleotides match TRBD1. V was pared by 6 bases and J by 4 bases, with 7 bases of the junction left unmatched. Germline V gene data show CDR1 as MNHEY and CDR2 as SVGAGI. The CDR3 extends over 14 amino acids. The CDR3 is CASRRTGLGYGYTF. Written as DNA, the CDR3 is TGTGCCAGCAGAAGGACAGGGTTGGGCTATGGCTACACCTTC.

V and J are TRBV7-2 and TRBJ2-7, with TRBD2 matching 7 bases. This CDR3 comprises 15 residues. V shed 5 bases and J 2 bases; nucleotides not matched to a gene: 9. Per germline, CDR1 SGHTA and CDR2 FQGNSA. The CDR3 region has the DNA TGTGCCAGCAGCCCCAGGACACGGGGGGCCTACGAGCAGTACGTC. Translation gives CASSPRTRGAYEQYV.

This chain joins TRBV7-2 and TRBJ1-3; 7 bases agree with TRBD1. V lost 5 bases, J lost 3 bases, and 7 bases stayed unmatched. There are 15 residues in the CDR3. Looked up from germline, CDR1 is SGHTA and CDR2 is FQGNSA. The CDR3 here is CASSRAGGIGNTIYF. In nucleotides, the CDR3 is TGTGCCAGCAGCCGGGCAGGGGGGATTGGAAACACCATATATTTT.

This sequence joins TRBV9 and TRBJ2-3; D is ambiguous. CDR1 SGDLS and CDR2 YYNGEE come from the germline V gene. The V and J ends lost 0 bases and 4 bases respectively, with 9 bases between them. The CDR3 extends over 14 amino acids. The chain's CDR3 is CASSVAPTADTQYF. The CDR3 DNA is TGTGCCAGCAGCGTAGCTCCGACTGCAGATACGCAGTATTTT.

The CDR3 loop reads CASSQGQGGLTEAFF. For the CDR3, the DNA is TGCGCCAGCAGCCAAGGTCAGGGGGGTTTGACTGAAGCTTTCTTT. The gene calls are TRBV4-1 and TRBJ1-1, with TRBD1 matching over 7 bases. CDR1 and CDR2 (germline): MGHRA, YSYEKL. V was pared by 1 base and J by 5 bases, with 7 bases of the junction left unmatched. CDR3 size: 15 residues.

This clone was seen only once. J is TRBJ1-5 and V is TRBV6-2 or TRBV6-3; D unresolved. Trimming took 5 bases from V and 2 from J, leaving 19 bases between them. CDR3 length: 17 amino acids. Germline V lookup: CDR1 MNHEY, CDR2 SVGEGT. The CDR3 sequence: CASSNPRWGMGNQPQHF. CDR3 nucleotides: TGTGCCAGCAGTAACCCCCGGTGGGGAATGGGCAATCAGCCCCAGCATTTT.

This clone was seen once. The chain has TRBV18 and TRBJ2-5, with 7 bases aligning to TRBD2. Looked up from germline, CDR1 is KGHSH and CDR2 is LQKENI. There are 15 residues in the CDR3. V shed 2 bases and J 5 bases; nucleotides not matched to a gene: 8. In DNA form, the CDR3 reads TGTGCCAGCTCACCAGACCCAGCGGGGAGGGAGACCCAGTACTTC. Translating gives CASSPDPAGRETQYF.

The chain is built from TRBV20-1 and TRBJ2-5, with 11 bases identical to TRBD2. The CDR3 covers 16 residues. V was pared by 3 bases and J by 5 bases, with 11 bases of the junction left unmatched. The germline V gene encodes CDR1 DFQATT and CDR2 SNEGSKA (reference sequence). For the CDR3, the DNA is TGCAGTGCTAGTAGGTTCTCGACTAGCGGGGAGGAGACCCAGTACTTC. Its protein product is CSASRFSTSGEETQYF.

CDR3 region: CASSLYEQYV. The CDR3 DNA reads TGTGCCAGCAGCCTATACGAGCAGTACGTC. V is TRBV2 and J is TRBJ2-7; D unclear. Germline V gives CDR1 SNHLY, CDR2 FYNNEI. V lost 6 bases, J lost 4 bases, and 4 bases lay in between. The CDR3 length is 10 residues.

The chain uses TRBV29-1 and TRBJ2-1; TRBD2 matches at 9 bases. With 8 bases clipped from V and 5 bases from J, the junction kept 10 bases outside the gene matches. The CDR3 is 14 residues long. Looked up from germline, CDR1 is SQVTM and CDR2 is ANQGSEA. The CDR3 reads CSSRVGGGDNEQFF. The DNA for the CDR3 is TGCAGCTCCCGCGTTGGCGGGGGGGACAATGAGCAGTTCTTC.

The gene calls are TRBV9 and TRBJ2-5, with TRBD2 matching 10 bases. The germline V gene has CDR1 SGDLS and CDR2 YYNGEE. Trimming at V came to 0 bases and at J to 5 bases, leaving 10 bases not matched to a gene. The CDR3 sequence is 17 residues long. CDR3 amino acids: CASSVATSGGAGETQYF. The CDR3 nucleotides are TGTGCCAGCAGCGTAGCTACGAGCGGGGGGGCAGGGGAGACCCAGTACTTC.

The chain recombines TRBV18 with TRBJ1-6; D not certain. This CDR3 has 13 amino acids. From germline, CDR1 is KGHSH and CDR2 LQKENI. V was cut by 2 bases and J by 8 bases, with 7 bases left in between. CDR3 nucleotides: TGTGCCAGCTCACCATCTGGGGATTCACCCCTCCACTTT. Translated: CASSPSGDSPLHF.

The CDR3 DNA reads as TGTGCCAGCAGCTTGGCCGGGGGCTGGCAGTACGTC. Its translation: CASSLAGGWQYV. V usage is TRBV5-5 and J usage is TRBJ2-7; D is perhaps TRBD1 or TRBD2 (6 bases each). Germline V CDR1 and CDR2: SGHKS, YYEKEE (reference sequence). CDR3 length: 12 amino acids. The V and J ends lost 0 bases and 9 bases respectively, with 10 bases between them.

The chain carries TRBV4-1 and TRBJ1-2, with 7 nucleotides matching TRBD1. This CDR3 has 15 amino acids. Losses at the gene ends were 3 bases for V and 5 bases for J; bases not matched to a gene: 9. The germline V gene has CDR1 MGHRA and CDR2 YSYEKL. The CDR3: CASSQGGTVLYGYTF. CDR3 nucleotide sequence: TGCGCCAGCAGCCAGGGCGGGACAGTTTTATATGGCTACACCTTC.

The J gene is TRBJ2-3, the V gene TRBV7-9, with no clear D. Trimming removed 5 bases at V and 4 bases at J, with 16 bases between. The CDR3 runs 15 residues. CDR1 and CDR2 from the germline V gene are SEHNR and FQNEAQ (reference sequence). The chain's CDR3 is CASSHTGLAADTQYF. The DNA of the CDR3 is TGTGCCAGCAGCCATACGGGTTTGGCGGCAGATACGCAGTATTTT.

This sequence joins TRBV3-1 (or the pseudogene TRBV3-2) and TRBJ1-5; the D gene is possibly TRBD1 (6 bases). V lost 0 bases, J lost 7 bases, and 10 bases lay in between. CDR3 length: 14 amino acids. From germline, CDR1 is LGHDT and CDR2 YNNKEL (reference sequence). For the CDR3, the DNA is TGTGCCAGCAGCCAAGACAGGGGAAGCCAGCCCCAGCATTTT. The encoded protein is CASSQDRGSQPQHF.

This rearrangement joins TRBV6-4 to TRBJ2-3, with D possibly TRBD2 on 5 matching bases. V dropped 0 bases and J dropped 4 bases, with 14 bases sitting between them. The germline CDR1 and CDR2 sequences are MRHNA and SNTAGT. This CDR3 comprises 16 residues. The CDR3 here is CASSDSKTSFPDTQYF. In nucleotides, the CDR3 is TGTGCCAGCAGTGACTCCAAAACTAGTTTTCCAGATACGCAGTATTTT.